This T cell receptor beta chain was profiled in a study of T cell changes during pregnancy in multiple sclerosis. Germline CDR1 reads SGHTA; CDR2 reads FQGTGA. The germline V and J ends were trimmed by 0 bases and 4 bases, with 9 bases remaining between them. The CDR3 length is 14 residues. The data were produced by immunoSEQ multiplex PCR, yet TCRdb's version contains in-frame clones alone and is incomplete. The data contain tens of thousands of clones, roughly 89% of them singletons. V and J are TRBV7-3 and TRBJ1-1; D remains ambiguous. Specimen: CD4+ T cells from peripheral blood mononuclear cells, collected in the first trimester of pregnancy. The receptor comes from a female donor with multiple sclerosis, enrolled in a pregnancy study. CDR3 DNA sequence: TGTGCCAGCAGCTTAACCCCGGGAACCACTGAAGCTTTCTTT. Translation gives CASSLTPGTTEAFF. Using reference TRBV7-3 and TRBJ1-1 for the parts outside the CDR3, the full variable domain is GAGVSQTPSNKVTEKGKYVELRCDPISGHTALYWYRQSLGQGPEFLIYFQGTGAADDSGLPNDRFFAVRPEGSVSTLKIQRTERGDSAVYLCASSLTPGTTEAFFGQGTRLTVV.